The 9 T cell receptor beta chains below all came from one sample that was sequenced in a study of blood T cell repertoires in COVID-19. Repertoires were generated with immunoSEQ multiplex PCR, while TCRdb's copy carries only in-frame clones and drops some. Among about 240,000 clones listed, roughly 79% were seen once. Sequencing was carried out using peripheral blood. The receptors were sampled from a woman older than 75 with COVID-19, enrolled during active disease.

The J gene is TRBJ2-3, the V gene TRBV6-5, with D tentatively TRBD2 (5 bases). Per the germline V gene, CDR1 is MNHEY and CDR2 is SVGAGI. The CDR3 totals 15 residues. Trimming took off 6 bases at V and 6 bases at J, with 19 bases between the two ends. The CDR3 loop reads CASRRGLTVSDTQYF. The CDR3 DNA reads TGTGCCAGCAGGCGAGGGTTGACTGTATCGGATACGCAGTATTTT.

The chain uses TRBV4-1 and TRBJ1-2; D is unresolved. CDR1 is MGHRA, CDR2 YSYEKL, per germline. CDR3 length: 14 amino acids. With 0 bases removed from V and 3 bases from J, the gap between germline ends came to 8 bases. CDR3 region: CASSQEAGHYGYTF. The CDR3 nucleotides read TGCGCCAGCAGCCAAGAGGCAGGCCACTATGGCTACACCTTC.

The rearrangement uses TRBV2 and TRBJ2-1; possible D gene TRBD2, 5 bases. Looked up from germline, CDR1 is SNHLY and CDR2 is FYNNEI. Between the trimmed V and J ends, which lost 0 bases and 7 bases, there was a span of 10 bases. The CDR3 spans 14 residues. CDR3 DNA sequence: TGTGCCAGCAGTGAAGCGCTTCGGGGAAATGAGCAGTTCTTC. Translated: CASSEALRGNEQFF.

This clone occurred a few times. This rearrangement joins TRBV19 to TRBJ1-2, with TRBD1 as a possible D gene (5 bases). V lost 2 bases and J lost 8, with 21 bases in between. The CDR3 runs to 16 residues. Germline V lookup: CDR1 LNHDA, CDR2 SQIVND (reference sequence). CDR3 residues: CASSIRFGSGPRGYTF. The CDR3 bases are TGTGCCAGTAGTATAAGGTTCGGGTCAGGGCCTCGGGGCTACACCTTC.

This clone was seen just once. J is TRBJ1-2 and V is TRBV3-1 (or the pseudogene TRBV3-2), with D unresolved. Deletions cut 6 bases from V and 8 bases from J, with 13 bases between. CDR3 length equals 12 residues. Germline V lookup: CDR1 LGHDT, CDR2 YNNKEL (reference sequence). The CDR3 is CASRPRREGYTF. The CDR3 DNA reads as TGTGCCAGCAGGCCCAGGAGGGAAGGCTACACCTTC.

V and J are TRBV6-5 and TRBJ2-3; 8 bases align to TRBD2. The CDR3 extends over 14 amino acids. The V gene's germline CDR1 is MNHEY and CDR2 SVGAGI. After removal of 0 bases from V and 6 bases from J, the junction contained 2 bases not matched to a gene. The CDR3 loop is CASSYSAGVDTQYF. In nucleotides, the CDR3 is TGTGCCAGCAGTTACTCAGCGGGGGTTGATACGCAGTATTTT.

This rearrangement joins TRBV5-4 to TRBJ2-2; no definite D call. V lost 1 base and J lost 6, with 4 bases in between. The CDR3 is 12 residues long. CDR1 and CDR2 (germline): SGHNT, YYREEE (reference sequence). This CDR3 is CASSLTAGELFF. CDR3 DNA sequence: TGTGCCAGCAGCTTGACGGCCGGGGAGCTGTTTTTT.

The CDR3 loop reads CASSSNRDRVDTGELFF. CDR3 DNA: TGTGCCAGCAGCTCTAACAGGGACCGAGTGGACACCGGGGAGCTGTTTTTT. J is TRBJ2-2 and V is TRBV7-9, with D perhaps matching TRBD1 (6 bases). Germline CDR1 is SEHNR and CDR2 is FQNEAQ (reference sequence). Trimming cost V 4 bases and J 3 bases, with 18 bases left between them. The length of the CDR3 is 17 residues.

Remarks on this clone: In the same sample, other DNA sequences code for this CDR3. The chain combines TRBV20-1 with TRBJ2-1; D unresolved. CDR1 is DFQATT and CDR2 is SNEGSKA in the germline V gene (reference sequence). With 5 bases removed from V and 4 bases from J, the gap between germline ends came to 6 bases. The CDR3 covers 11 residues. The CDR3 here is CSAQTYNEQFF. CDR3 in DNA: TGCAGTGCTCAAACTTACAATGAGCAGTTCTTC.